This T cell receptor (beta chain) was observed in a study of monozygotic twins with inflammatory bowel disease. Comment on this clonotype: Its matching antigen is unknown.

TCRdb reanalyzed the 5' RACE reads and collapses them to one entry per CDR3 protein, without DNA. The table lists a few hundred thousand distinct CDR3 sequences. The CDR3 length is 15 residues. Germline CDR1 is MDHEN and CDR2 is SYDVKM. Findings and caveats of the study: IBD patients shared fewer clonotypes with other individuals than healthy twins, especially patients with disease activity signs.

The chain links TRBV28 to TRBJ2-1; without DNA, the TCRdb call of TRBD1 cannot be checked. The TCR originated in a human donor with ulcerative colitis or Crohn's disease, or a healthy co-twin of an affected twin (not recorded which). Sequencing input: blood. The CDR3 spells CASSIGTWGDNEQFF.